Presented here are 32 T cell receptor beta chains from one specimen sequenced in a study of T cells in Graves' hyperthyroidism and ophthalmopathy. RNA transcripts gave rise to amplified TCR beta CDR3 regions. HTBI primers drove first-round RT-PCR of the TCR CDR3. TCRdb re-called the multiplex PCR reads with MiXCR, one entry per CDR3 protein. The sample records fewer than 450,000 distinct CDR3 sequences, about 18% being singletons. Sequencing was carried out using blood. The receptors originated from a man between 18 and 35 years old with Graves' ophthalmopathy.

In its sample, this clonotype was seen a few times. V usage is TRBV5-6 and J usage is TRBJ1-4; D may be TRBD1 (6 bases). V was shortened by 5 bases and J by 7 bases, with 18 bases between the two germline ends. This CDR3 contains 15 residues. Germline CDR1 SGHDT, CDR2 YYEEEE. CDR3 DNA sequence: TGTGCCAGCAGGGACAGCTCTTCGGGACTTGAAAAACTGTTTTTT. Protein product: CASRDSSSGLEKLFF. Using reference TRBV5-6 and TRBJ1-4 for the parts outside the CDR3, the full variable domain is DAGVTQSPTHLIKTRGQQVTLRCSPKSGHDTVSWYQQALGQGPQFIFQYYEEEERQRGNFPDRFSGHQFPNYSSELNVNALLLGDSALYLCASRDSSSGLEKLFFGSGTQLSVL.

This clonotype has ten or more counts. This rearrangement joins TRBV6-1 to TRBJ1-6; D possibly corresponds to TRBD1 (5 bases). Germline values: CDR1 MNHNS, CDR2 SASEGT. V lost 6 bases to trimming and J lost 3 bases, with 9 bases between them. The CDR3 loop spans 14 amino acids. The CDR3 DNA reads as TGTGCCAGCAGCTCTGGGGGCTATAATTCACCCCTCCACTTT. Amino acids: CASSSGGYNSPLHF.

V gene TRBV24-1 combines with J gene TRBJ2-2; no clear D gene. Looked up from germline, CDR1 is KGHDR and CDR2 is SFDVKD. Trimming stripped 4 bases from V and 1 base from J, with 3 bases between. The CDR3 has 13 amino acids. The CDR3 region is CATSEQNTGELFF. DNA for the CDR3: TGTGCCACCAGTGAACAGAACACCGGGGAGCTGTTTTTT.

This clonotype was observed many times. The chain carries TRBV11-2 and TRBJ2-5; D assignment may be TRBD1 or TRBD2 (6 bases each). This CDR3 contains 15 residues. CDR1 is SGHAT, CDR2 FQNNGV, per germline. Trimming removed 1 base at V and 5 bases at J, with 14 bases between. CDR3 sequence reads: CASSLVGGLRETQYF. The CDR3 DNA follows: TGTGCCAGCAGCTTAGTTGGGGGGCTCAGGGAGACCCAGTACTTC.

The chain is built from TRBV12-3 or TRBV12-4 and TRBJ2-2; unclear D gene. The CDR3 has 13 amino acids. V lost 1 base to trimming and J lost 5 bases, with 5 bases between them. The CDR3 loop reads CASSLVRTGELFF. The CDR3 DNA follows: TGTGCCAGCAGTTTAGTGCGTACCGGGGAGCTGTTTTTT.

This clonotype was seen more than once but under ten times. The chain couples TRBV7-9 to TRBJ2-1; 11 bases align to TRBD2. The CDR3 runs to 20 residues. Unmatched junction bases numbered 12, after V lost 2 bases and J lost 0 bases. Germline lookup yields CDR1 SEHNR and CDR2 FQNEAQ (reference sequence). The DNA of the CDR3 is TGTGCCAGCAGCTTAAAAGGGGCTAGCGGGGGGAAAAGCTCCTACAATGAGCAGTTCTTC. Translation: CASSLKGASGGKSSYNEQFF.

The chain carries TRBV29-1 and TRBJ2-7; D not resolved. The V end was cut by 4 bases, the J end by 3 bases, with 10 bases between. CDR3 length: 12 residues. Germline V gives CDR1 SQVTM, CDR2 ANQGSEA. The CDR3 loop reads CSVAWIGYEQYF. The CDR3 DNA reads as TGCAGCGTTGCGTGGATCGGCTACGAGCAGTACTTC.

This clonotype was recorded many times. The chain couples TRBV5-1 to TRBJ1-6; 7 bases are a match to TRBD1. With 4 bases clipped from V and 6 bases from J, the junction kept 7 bases outside the gene matches. The CDR3 spans 15 residues. The germline gives CDR1 SGHRS, CDR2 YFSETQ. CDR3 amino acids: CASSGGTAINSPLHF. The CDR3, as DNA: TGCGCCAGCAGCGGGGGGACAGCCATTAATTCACCCCTCCACTTT.

This clonotype appeared many times. The chain is built from TRBV2 and TRBJ2-3; D is possibly TRBD1 (5 bases). Germline values: CDR1 SNHLY, CDR2 FYNNEI. Between the trimmed V and J ends, which lost 2 bases and 0 bases, there was a span of 9 bases. This CDR3 contains 15 residues. The CDR3 sequence is CASSEQGVSTDTQYF. The CDR3 DNA sequence: TGTGCCAGCAGTGAACAGGGCGTTAGCACAGATACGCAGTATTTT.

This clonotype was picked up many times. The genes are TRBV27 and TRBJ1-2; D uncertain. Trimming took off 8 bases at V and 3 bases at J, with 28 bases between the two ends. Germline V lookup: CDR1 MNHEY, CDR2 SMNVEV (reference sequence). CDR3 length equals 18 residues. For the CDR3, the DNA is TGTGCCAGCTCGCCAGGCCTAGGAGTCGACCCCGAGTACTATGGCTACACCTTC. It encodes CASSPGLGVDPEYYGYTF.

This clonotype has only one observation. A much larger clone lies a single base off, so this may be a read error. The chain couples TRBV3-1 to TRBJ2-3; TRBD2 might be the D (5 bases). The CDR3 has 15 amino acids. Germline CDR1 is LGHDT and CDR2 is YNNKEL (reference sequence). The V end was cut by 4 bases, the J end by 10 bases, with 21 bases between. The CDR3 region has the DNA TGTGCCAGCAGCCCCAGAGGCATGAGGGTGGATGCGCAGTATTTT. Protein: CASSPRGMRVDAQYF.

The rearrangement links TRBV7-9 to TRBJ1-4; D gene unclear. The germline CDR1 and CDR2 sequences are SEHNR and FQNEAQ (reference sequence). V was shortened by 4 bases and J by 0 bases, with 9 bases between the two germline ends. The CDR3 spans 15 residues. Here the CDR3 DNA reads TGTGCCAGCAGCTACCGCTTGGCAACTAATGAAAAACTGTTTTTT. This translates into CASSYRLATNEKLFF.

Many counts were recorded for this clonotype. V is TRBV7-6 and J is TRBJ2-1, with a weak D call TRBD2 (5 bases). Per germline, CDR1 SGHVS and CDR2 FNYEAQ. Trimming left V 2 bases short and J 2 bases short, with 13 bases between. The CDR3 runs to 16 residues. The CDR3 loop reads CASSLLAPKAYNEQFF. CDR3 DNA: TGTGCCAGCAGCTTACTAGCCCCAAAAGCCTACAATGAGCAGTTCTTC. Complete variable domain (other parts from reference TRBV7-6 and TRBJ2-1): GAGVSQSPRYKVTKRGQDVALRCDPISGHVSLYWYRQALGQGPEFLTYFNYEAQQDKSGLPNDRFSAERPEGSISTLTIQRTEQRDSAMYRCASSLLAPKAYNEQFFGPGTRLTVL.

This clonotype was seen only a few times. V is TRBV15 and J is TRBJ1-5; D perhaps matches TRBD1 (6 bases). The CDR3 is 16 amino acids. The germline V gene has CDR1 LNHNV and CDR2 YYDKDF (reference sequence). V gave up 3 bases and J gave up 6 bases, with 18 bases separating them. Here the CDR3 DNA reads TGTGCCACCAGCAGCAGCCTGTGGGGGGCGAGTCAGCCCCAGCATTTT. It is translated as CATSSSLWGASQPQHF.

This clonotype has only a few counts. V and J are TRBV4-2 and TRBJ1-2; D gene ambiguous. Germline V lookup: CDR1 LGHNA, CDR2 YNFKEQ. Trimming stripped 2 bases from V and 2 bases from J, with 12 bases between. This CDR3 is built from 15 residues. The CDR3 loop is CASSQLALVNYGYTF. CDR3 in DNA: TGTGCCAGCAGCCAACTGGCCTTGGTAAACTATGGCTACACCTTC.

This clonotype has ten or more counts. The chain joins TRBV7-3 to TRBJ2-5, with D possibly matching TRBD2 (6 bases). The CDR3 contains 15 residues. The germline V gene encodes CDR1 SGHTA and CDR2 FQGTGA. The V end lost 0 bases, the J end lost 5 bases, and 13 bases lay between the germline ends. The CDR3 coding sequence is TGTGCCAGCAGCTTAACCTCATTCGCGGGGGAGACCCAGTACTTC. This encodes CASSLTSFAGETQYF.

CDR3 protein: CASSYSTFYEQYF. The CDR3 coding sequence is TGTGCCAGCAGTTACTCAACTTTCTACGAGCAGTACTTC. This chain links TRBV6-5 with TRBJ2-7; D gene uncertain. CDR1 is MNHEY, CDR2 SVGAGI, per germline. This CDR3 has 13 amino acids. Trimming stripped 0 bases from V and 3 bases from J, with 6 bases between.

This clonotype turned up a few times. V is TRBV9 and J is TRBJ2-3, with D unresolved. V shed 6 bases and J shed 4 bases, with 15 bases lying between them. CDR1 is SGDLS, CDR2 YYNGEE, per germline. The CDR3 is 14 residues long. DNA for the CDR3: TGTGCCAGCAAGAAGTCGGCGGAGTCAGATACGCAGTATTTT. It specifies CASKKSAESDTQYF.

This clonotype has just a few counts. J is TRBJ2-2 and V is TRBV3-1; possible D gene TRBD2, 6 bases. Germline V gene data show CDR1 as LGHDT and CDR2 as YNNKEL (reference sequence). This CDR3 is 16 amino acids long. V was clipped by 1 base and J by 6 bases, with 15 bases between them. The CDR3 DNA follows: TGTGCCAGCAGCCAAGGGGCCACGCCGGGAGCCGGGGAGCTGTTTTTT. It codes for CASSQGATPGAGELFF.

This clonotype has ten or more counts. V and J are TRBV7-9 and TRBJ1-5, with unresolved D. This CDR3 spans 15 amino acids. V lost 3 bases and J lost 6, with 15 bases in between. Germline values: CDR1 SEHNR, CDR2 FQNEAQ (reference sequence). The CDR3 reads CASSFFGEKGQPQHF. DNA for the CDR3: TGTGCCAGCAGCTTTTTCGGCGAGAAGGGTCAGCCCCAGCATTTT.

The chain is built from TRBV2 and TRBJ2-7; D is unclear. V lost 9 bases and J lost 4, with 10 bases in between. CDR1 and CDR2 from the germline V gene are SNHLY and FYNNEI. The CDR3 has 11 residues. The CDR3 region is CASTLQYEQYF. The CDR3 region has the DNA TGTGCCAGTACTCTTCAATACGAGCAGTACTTC.

To note about this clonotype: Its ends do not fully match the called genes, so a read error is possible. The V call is TRBV2, the J call TRBJ2-2; TRBD2 aligns across 12 bases. Looked up from germline, CDR1 is SNHLY and CDR2 is FYNNEI. The CDR3 runs to 20 residues. This CDR3 is CASSEALELAGGKNSGELFF. DNA of the CDR3: TGTGCCAGCAGTGAAGCGCTCGAACTAGCGGGGGGCAAGAACTCCGGGGAGCTGTTTTTT. Variable domain in full (rest from reference TRBV2 and TRBJ2-2): EPEVTQTPSHQVTQMGQEVILRCVPISNHLYFYWYRQILGQKVEFLVSFYNNEISEKSEIFDDQFSVERPDGSNFTLKIRSTKLEDSAMYFCASSEALELAGGKNSGELFFGEGSRLTVL.

This clonotype has more than one count but fewer than ten. V gene TRBV9 combines with J gene TRBJ2-5, with 7 bases lining up with TRBD2. From germline, CDR1 is SGDLS and CDR2 YYNGEE. This CDR3 has 16 residues. J was trimmed by 2 bases and V by 0 bases; bases with no gene match: 7. Here the CDR3 reads CASSVEAGRGQETQYF. The DNA for the CDR3 is TGTGCCAGCAGCGTAGAGGCCGGGCGGGGGCAAGAGACCCAGTACTTC.

Only a few counts were recorded for this clonotype. This chain connects TRBV5-7 to TRBJ2-1, with D perhaps matching TRBD1 or TRBD2 (5 bases each). TRBV5-7 is annotated as an ORF whose role is uncertain. Between the trimmed V and J ends, which lost 4 bases and 4 bases, there was a span of 21 bases. This CDR3 has 17 residues. Written as DNA, the CDR3 is TGTGCCAGCAGCCGCCCTGGGACGGACGCTAGATACAATGAGCAGTTCTTC. Translating it yields CASSRPGTDARYNEQFF.

The table lists this clonotype with many counts. V is TRBV5-1 and J is TRBJ1-2; 7 bases line up with TRBD1. The CDR3 sequence is 14 residues long. The germline CDR1 and CDR2 sequences are SGHRS and YFSETQ. Trimming cost V 6 bases and J 0 bases; bases outside gene matches: 5. In nucleotides, the CDR3 is TGCGCCAGCACAGGACAGGAGTCTAACTATGGCTACACCTTC. It codes for CASTGQESNYGYTF. Using reference TRBV5-1 and TRBJ1-2 for the parts outside the CDR3, the full variable domain is KAGVTQTPRYLIKTRGQQVTLSCSPISGHRSVSWYQQTPGQGLQFLFEYFSETQRNKGNFPGRFSGRQFSNSRSEMNVSTLELGDSALYLCASTGQESNYGYTFGSGTRLTVV.

This clonotype showed up just a few times. The rearrangement uses TRBV20-1 and TRBJ1-6; D not resolved. This CDR3 has 13 amino acids. The germline V gene encodes CDR1 DFQATT and CDR2 SNEGSKA (reference sequence). V lost 0 bases and J lost 14, with 14 bases in between. CDR3 DNA sequence: TGCAGTGCTAGAGATCGCAACCTGGCGGCCCTCCACTTT. Residues: CSARDRNLAALHF.

The rearrangement links TRBV20-1 to TRBJ2-7; possibly TRBD1 for D (6 bases). Deletions cut 1 base from V and 5 bases from J, with 15 bases between. The CDR3 extends over 14 amino acids. CDR1 is DFQATT and CDR2 is SNEGSKA in the germline V gene (reference sequence). The CDR3: CSARVSRGRDEQYF. CDR3 nucleotide sequence: TGCAGTGCTAGAGTGTCCAGGGGAAGGGACGAGCAGTACTTC.

The table lists this clonotype with many counts. V and J are TRBV11-2 and TRBJ2-1; TRBD1 aligns across 7 bases. Per the germline V gene, CDR1 is SGHAT and CDR2 is FQNNGV. J gave up 2 bases and V 6 bases, and 4 bases lay outside the gene matches. This CDR3 contains 14 residues. DNA of the CDR3: TGTGCCAGCAGGACAGGGTTTGCCTACAATGAGCAGTTCTTC. This sequence encodes CASRTGFAYNEQFF.

This clonotype has ten or more counts. V and J are TRBV15 and TRBJ1-2; D remains ambiguous. The V gene's germline CDR1 is LNHNV and CDR2 YYDKDF (reference sequence). V shed 8 bases and J shed 8 bases, with 21 bases lying between them. The CDR3 length is 14 residues. CDR3 bases: TGTGCCACCTCTCACACGGGCACAGCGAACGGCTACACCTTC. It translates to CATSHTGTANGYTF. Complete variable domain (other parts from reference TRBV15 and TRBJ1-2): DAMVIQNPRYQVTQFGKPVTLSCSQTLNHNVMYWYQQKSSQAPKLLFHYYDKDFNNEADTPDNFQSRRPNTSFCFLDIRSPGLGDTAMYLCATSHTGTANGYTFGSGTRLTVV.

There are many counts of this clonotype. The chain's CDR3 is CASSRLGWSSGNTIYF. CDR3 coding DNA: TGTGCCAGCAGCCGCCTAGGTTGGAGCTCTGGAAACACCATATATTTT. The genes are TRBV3-1 and TRBJ1-3; no clear D. V gave up 4 bases and J gave up 0 bases, with 13 bases separating them. CDR1 and CDR2 (germline): LGHDT, YNNKEL (reference sequence). This CDR3 is 16 amino acids long.

This clonotype occurred a few times. The chain employs TRBV20-1 and TRBJ2-1; D remains ambiguous. The CDR3 has 13 residues. V was clipped by 2 bases and J by 3 bases, with 8 bases between them. Germline values: CDR1 DFQATT, CDR2 SNEGSKA (reference sequence). CDR3 sequence: CSARNAGYNEQFF. The CDR3 DNA is TGCAGTGCTAGAAACGCTGGCTACAATGAGCAGTTCTTC.

Notes on this clonotype: One end of the junction fails to match germline, which may point to a read error. The rearrangement uses TRBV19 and TRBJ2-5; possible D gene TRBD2, 5 bases. Germline V gene data show CDR1 as LNHDA and CDR2 as SQIVND (reference sequence). This CDR3 has 16 residues. The CDR3 sequence: CASSINEASGPETRYF. The CDR3 region has the DNA TGTGCCAGTAGTATAAATGAGGCGAGCGGTCCGGAGACCCGGTACTTC.